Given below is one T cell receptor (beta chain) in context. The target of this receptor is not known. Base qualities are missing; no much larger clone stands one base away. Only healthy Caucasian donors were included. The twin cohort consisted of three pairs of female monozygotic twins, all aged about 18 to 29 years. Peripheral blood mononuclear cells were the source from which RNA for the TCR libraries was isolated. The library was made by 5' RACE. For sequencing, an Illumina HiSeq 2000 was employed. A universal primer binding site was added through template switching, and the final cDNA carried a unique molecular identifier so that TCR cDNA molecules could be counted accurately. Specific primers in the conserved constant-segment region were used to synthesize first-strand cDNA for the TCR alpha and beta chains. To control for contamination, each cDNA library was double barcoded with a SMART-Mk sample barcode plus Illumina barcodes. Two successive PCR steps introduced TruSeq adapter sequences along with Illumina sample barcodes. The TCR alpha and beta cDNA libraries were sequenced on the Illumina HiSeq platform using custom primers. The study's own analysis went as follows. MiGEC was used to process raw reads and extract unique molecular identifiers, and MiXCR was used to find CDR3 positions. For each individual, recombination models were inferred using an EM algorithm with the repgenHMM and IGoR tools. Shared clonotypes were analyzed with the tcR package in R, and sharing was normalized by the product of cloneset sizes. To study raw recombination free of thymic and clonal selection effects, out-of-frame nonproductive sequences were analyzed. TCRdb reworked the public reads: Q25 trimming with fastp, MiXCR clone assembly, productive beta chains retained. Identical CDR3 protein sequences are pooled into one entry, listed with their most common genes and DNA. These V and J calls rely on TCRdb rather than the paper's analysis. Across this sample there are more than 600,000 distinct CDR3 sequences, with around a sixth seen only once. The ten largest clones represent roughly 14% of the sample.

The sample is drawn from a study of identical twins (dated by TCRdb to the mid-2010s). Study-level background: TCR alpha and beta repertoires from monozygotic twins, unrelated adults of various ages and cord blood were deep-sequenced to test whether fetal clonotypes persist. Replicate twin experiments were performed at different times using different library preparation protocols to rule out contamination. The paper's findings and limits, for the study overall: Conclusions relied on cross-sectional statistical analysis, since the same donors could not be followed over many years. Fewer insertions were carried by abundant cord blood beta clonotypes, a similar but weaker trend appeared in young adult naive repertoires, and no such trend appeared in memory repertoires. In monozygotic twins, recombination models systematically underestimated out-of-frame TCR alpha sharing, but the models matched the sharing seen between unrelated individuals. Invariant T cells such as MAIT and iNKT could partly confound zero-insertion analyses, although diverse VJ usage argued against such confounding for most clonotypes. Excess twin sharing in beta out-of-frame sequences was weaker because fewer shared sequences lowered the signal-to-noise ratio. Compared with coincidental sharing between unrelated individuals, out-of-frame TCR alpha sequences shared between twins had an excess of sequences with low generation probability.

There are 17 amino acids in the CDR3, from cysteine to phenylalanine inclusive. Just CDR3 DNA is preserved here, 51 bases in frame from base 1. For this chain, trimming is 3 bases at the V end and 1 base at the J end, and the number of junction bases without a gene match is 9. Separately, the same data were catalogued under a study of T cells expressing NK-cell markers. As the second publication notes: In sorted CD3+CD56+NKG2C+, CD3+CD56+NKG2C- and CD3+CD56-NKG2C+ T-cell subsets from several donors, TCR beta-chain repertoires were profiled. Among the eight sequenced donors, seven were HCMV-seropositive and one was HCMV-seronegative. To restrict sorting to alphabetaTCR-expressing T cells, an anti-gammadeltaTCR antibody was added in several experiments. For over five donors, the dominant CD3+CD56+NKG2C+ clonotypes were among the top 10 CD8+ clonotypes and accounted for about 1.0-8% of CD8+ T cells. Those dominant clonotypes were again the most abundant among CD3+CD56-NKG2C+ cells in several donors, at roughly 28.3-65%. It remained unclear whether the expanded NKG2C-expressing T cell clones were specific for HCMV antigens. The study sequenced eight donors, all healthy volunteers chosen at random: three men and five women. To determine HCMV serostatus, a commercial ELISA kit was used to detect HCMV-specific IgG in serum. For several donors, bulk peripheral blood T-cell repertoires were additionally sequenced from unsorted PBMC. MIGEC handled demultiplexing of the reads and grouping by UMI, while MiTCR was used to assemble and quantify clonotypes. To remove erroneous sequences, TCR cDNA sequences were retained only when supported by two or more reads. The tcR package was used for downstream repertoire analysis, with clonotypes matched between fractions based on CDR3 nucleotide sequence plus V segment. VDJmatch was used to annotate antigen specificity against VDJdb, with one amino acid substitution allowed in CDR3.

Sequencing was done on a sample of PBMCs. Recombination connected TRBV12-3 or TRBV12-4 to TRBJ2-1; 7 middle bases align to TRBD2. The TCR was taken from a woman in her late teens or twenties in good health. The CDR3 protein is CASSLLLSGASYNEQFF. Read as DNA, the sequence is TGTGCCAGCAGTTTGCTTCTCAGCGGGGCGTCCTACAATGAGCAGTTCTTC.